This TCR beta chain comes out of a study of blood T cell repertoires in COVID-19. At the level of the study: Sources were T cells, B-cell-depleted T cells, or PBMCs; the material itself was cDNA or gDNA.

Repertoires were generated with immunoSEQ multiplex PCR, while TCRdb's copy carries only in-frame clones and drops some. The sample has approximately 100,000 clones, approximately 81% seen once. There are 16 residues in the CDR3. Per the germline V gene, CDR1 is ENHRY and CDR2 is SYGVKD. The trim removed 5 bases at V and 5 bases at J, leaving 12 bases unmatched. The source material was peripheral blood. The sequence was collected from a human donor in a cohort sampled during active COVID-19. The chain carries TRBV10-3 and TRBJ2-1; 7 bases are shared with TRBD2. The CDR3 nucleotides read TGTGCCATCAGTCTCGGAGTTGGGACTACCAACAATGAGCAGTTCTTC. Protein sequence: CAISLGVGTTNNEQFF.